The 11 T cell receptor beta chains in this list originate from one sample, sequenced in a study of control samples from healthy donors and cancer patients (TCRdb year 2020). Library creation used the immunoSEQ multiplex PCR assay. TCRdb's version of the immuneACCESS table is confined to in-frame rearrangements and falls short of the full clone set. An unresolved V gene accounts for under half of the shortfall where checked; the remainder is of unknown origin. This sample gives 70,000 to 80,000 clones in total; roughly 89% of them show up just once. The top ten clonotypes cover around 9.5% of the sample. The sequenced sample was PBMCs. These receptors were obtained from a woman aged 50 to 60 with colorectal cancer.

This clone was counted a single time. V and J are TRBV7-9 and TRBJ1-4; no clear D gene. The CDR3 totals 14 residues. The germline gives CDR1 SEHNR, CDR2 FQNEAQ (reference sequence). Trimming cost V 4 bases and J 4 bases, with 10 bases left between them. CDR3 DNA: TGTGCCAGCAGCTCCCGCAGTCTTAATGAAAAACTGTTTTTT. Residues: CASSSRSLNEKLFF.

The chain couples TRBV7-8 to TRBJ1-5, with D possibly TRBD1 on 5 matching bases. CDR1 and CDR2 (germline): SGHVS, FQNEAQ. The CDR3 is made up of 13 amino acids. Trimming removed 5 bases at V and 7 bases at J, with 12 bases between. The CDR3 is CASSPREGQPQHF. For the CDR3, the DNA is TGTGCCAGCAGCCCCCGGGAGGGGCAGCCCCAGCATTTT.

This CDR3 reads CAISISGRYGYTF. The DNA of the CDR3 is TGTGCCATCAGTATCAGTGGGAGGTATGGCTACACCTTC. The chain joins TRBV10-3 to TRBJ1-2; D gene ambiguous. This CDR3 spans 13 amino acids. V lost 5 bases to trimming and J lost 5 bases, with 12 bases between them. The V gene's germline CDR1 is ENHRY and CDR2 SYGVKD.

This clone showed up just once. The chain employs TRBV28 and TRBJ2-1; 7 nucleotides align to TRBD1. The CDR3 totals 14 residues. The V gene's germline CDR1 is MDHEN and CDR2 SYDVKM. The V and J ends lost 4 bases and 7 bases, in that order; junction bases with no gene match: 7. For the CDR3, the DNA is TGTGCCAGCAGTTCGGACAGGTGGGGGAATGAGCAGTTCTTC. It translates to CASSSDRWGNEQFF.

The chain employs TRBV6-1 and TRBJ2-7; D is undetermined. This CDR3 spans 16 amino acids. V lost 4 bases and J 0 bases, leaving 16 bases between the germline ends. Germline CDR1 is MNHNS and CDR2 is SASEGT. CDR3 sequence reads: CASSALTSHSSYEQYV. In nucleotides, the CDR3 is TGTGCCAGCAGTGCCTTGACATCCCACAGCTCCTACGAGCAGTACGTC.

The CDR3 loop is CASSIDLAGEETQYF. DNA for the CDR3: TGTGCCAGTAGTATAGATCTCGCAGGGGAAGAGACCCAGTACTTC. This chain uses TRBV19 with TRBJ2-5, with D possibly matching TRBD1 (6 bases). CDR1 and CDR2 from the germline V gene are LNHDA and SQIVND (reference sequence). CDR3 length equals 15 residues. V was pared by 0 bases and J by 3 bases, with 11 bases between.

The chain is built from TRBV11-3 and TRBJ2-5; D not resolved. The CDR3 is 13 residues long. V lost 5 bases, J lost 5 bases, and 12 bases lay in between. Germline loops: CDR1 SGHNT, CDR2 YENEEA. The CDR3 region has the DNA TGTGCCAGCAGCCCCGGGCCCTCGGAGACCCAGTACTTC. It specifies CASSPGPSETQYF. Full variable domain (outside the CDR3, taken from reference TRBV11-3 and TRBJ2-5): EAGVVQSPRYKIIEKKQPVAFWCNPISGHNTLYWYLQNLGQGPELLIRYENEEAVDDSQLPKDRFSAERLKGVDSTLKIQPAELGDSAVYLCASSPGPSETQYFGPGTRLLVL.

V and J are TRBV27 and TRBJ2-5, with 10 bases that match TRBD2. Germline CDR1 reads MNHEY; CDR2 reads SMNVEV (reference sequence). The CDR3 is 15 residues long. The trim removed 8 bases at V and 6 bases at J, leaving 12 bases unmatched. Here the CDR3 DNA reads TGTGCCAGCCGGCCCGATAGCGGGGGGTTAAAGACCCAGTACTTC. This codes for CASRPDSGGLKTQYF.

In DNA form, the CDR3 reads TGTGCCAGCAGCTTGGCAGTTAGGGCGGGACAGGGAAATGAAAAACTGTTTTTT. Translating gives CASSLAVRAGQGNEKLFF. The V call is TRBV5-6, the J call TRBJ1-4, with TRBD1 matching 9 bases. V gave up 0 bases and J gave up 5 bases; unmatched junction bases: 11. CDR3 length equals 18 residues. The V gene's germline CDR1 is SGHDT and CDR2 YYEEEE.

This sequence joins TRBV6-4 and TRBJ2-3; 11 positions match TRBD2. The V and J ends lost 5 bases and 4 bases, in that order; junction bases with no gene match: 11. Germline V gene lookup returns CDR1 MRHNA and CDR2 SNTAGT. CDR3 size: 17 residues. The CDR3 spells CASSNSGGAFFADTQYF. The DNA for the CDR3 is TGTGCCAGCAGTAATAGCGGGGGGGCCTTTTTTGCAGATACGCAGTATTTT.

V is TRBV29-1 and J is TRBJ1-2, with unresolved D. The CDR3 totals 11 residues. Germline V gene sequence: CDR1 SQVTM, CDR2 ANQGSEA. CDR3 protein: CTDRSNYGYTF. CDR3 in DNA: TGCACCGACCGGTCCAACTATGGCTACACCTTC.